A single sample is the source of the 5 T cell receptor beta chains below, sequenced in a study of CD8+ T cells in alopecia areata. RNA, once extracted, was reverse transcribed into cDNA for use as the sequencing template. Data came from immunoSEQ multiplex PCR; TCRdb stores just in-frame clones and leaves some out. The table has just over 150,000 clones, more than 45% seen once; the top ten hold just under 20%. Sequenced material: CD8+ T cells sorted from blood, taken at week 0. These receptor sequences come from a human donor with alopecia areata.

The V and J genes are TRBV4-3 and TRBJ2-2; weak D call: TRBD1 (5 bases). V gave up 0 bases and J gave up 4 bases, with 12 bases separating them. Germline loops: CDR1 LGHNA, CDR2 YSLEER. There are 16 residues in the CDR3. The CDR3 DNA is TGCGCCAGCAGCCAAGAGACGAGACAGCCCACCGGGGAGCTGTTTTTT. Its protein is CASSQETRQPTGELFF.

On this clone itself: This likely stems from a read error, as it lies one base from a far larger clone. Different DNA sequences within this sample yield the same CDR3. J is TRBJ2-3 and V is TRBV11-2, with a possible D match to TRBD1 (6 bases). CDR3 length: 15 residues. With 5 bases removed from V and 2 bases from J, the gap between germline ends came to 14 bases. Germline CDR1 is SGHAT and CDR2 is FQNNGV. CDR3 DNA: TGTGCCAGCAGCCCCCGGGACAACCCCACAGATACGCAGTATTTT. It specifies CASSPRDNPTDTQYF.

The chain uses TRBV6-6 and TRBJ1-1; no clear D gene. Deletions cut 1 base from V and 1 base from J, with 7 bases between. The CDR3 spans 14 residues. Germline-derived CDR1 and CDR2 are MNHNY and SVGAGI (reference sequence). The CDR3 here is CASSYYGENTEAFF. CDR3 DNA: TGTGCCAGCAGTTACTATGGGGAGAACACTGAAGCTTTCTTT.

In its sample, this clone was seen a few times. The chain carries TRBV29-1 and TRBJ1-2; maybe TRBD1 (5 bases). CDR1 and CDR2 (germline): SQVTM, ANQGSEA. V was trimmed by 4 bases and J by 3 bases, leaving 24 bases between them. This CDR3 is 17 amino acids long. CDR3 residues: CSVGFRGAQHSHYGYTF. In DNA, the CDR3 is TGCAGCGTTGGGTTCAGAGGGGCACAACATTCCCACTATGGCTACACCTTC. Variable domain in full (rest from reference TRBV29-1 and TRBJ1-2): SAVISQKPSRDICQRGTSLTIQCQVDSQVTMMFWYRQQPGQSLTLIATANQGSEATYESGFVIDKFPISRPNLTFSTLTVSNMSPEDSSIYLCSVGFRGAQHSHYGYTFGSGTRLTVV.

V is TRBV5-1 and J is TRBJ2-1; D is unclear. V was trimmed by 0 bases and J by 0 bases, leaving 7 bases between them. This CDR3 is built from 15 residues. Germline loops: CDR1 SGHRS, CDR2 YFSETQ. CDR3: CASSLGQNSYNEQFF. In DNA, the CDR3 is TGCGCCAGCAGCTTGGGGCAGAACTCCTACAATGAGCAGTTCTTC.